This T cell receptor (beta chain) derives from a study of beta chain features in type 1 diabetes. On the study more broadly: All samples yielded over 95,000,000 examined sorted cells. Overall study results and limits: Shorter TCRB CDR3s, moderately but significantly so, were found in Type 1 diabetes patients in all four CD4+ subsets.

The V end was cut by 0 bases, the J end by 4 bases, with 5 bases between. Germline V CDR1 and CDR2: SGHRS, YFSETQ. The CDR3 is 13 amino acids. This clone was detected only a few times. Its antigen is unknown. The isolated RNA, all of it, was reverse transcribed, so expressed TCRB transcripts were what got sequenced. Data came from immunoSEQ multiplex PCR; TCRdb stores just in-frame clones and leaves some out. This table has roughly 230,000 clones, approximately 11% appearing once. The chain recombines TRBV5-1 with TRBJ2-1; D not certain. This TCR was sampled from a man in his thirties or forties with type 1 diabetes. Sequenced material: naive CD4+ T cells from blood. In DNA, the CDR3 is TGCGCCAGCAGCTTGGAAGCTTACAATGAGCAGTTCTTC. Translating gives CASSLEAYNEQFF.